Listed below are T cell receptor beta chains from one sample, sequenced in a study of graft-versus-host responses after intestinal transplantation. Sequencing used immunoSEQ multiplex PCR; TCRdb keeps in-frame clones, though not all of them. This table has about 120,000 clones, about nine tenths appearing once. These receptors' antigens are unknown. Sequenced material: unstimulated CD4+ T cells sorted from spleen or lymph node cells, taken before intestinal transplant. Every receptor here comes from a human donor who received an intestinal transplant. Both conserved end residues are part of each CDR3. D genes are given only for firm matches. Some rows have no size entry. The others give once, few or many, or a class for an expanded clone.

D gene,J gene,V gene,clone size,CDR3 protein,CDR3 DNA
.,TRBJ1-3,TRBV9,.,CASSVESGGDTIYF,TGTGCCAGCAGCGTAGAGTCTGGGGGGGACACCATATATTTT
TRBD2,TRBJ2-2,TRBV7-2,.,CASSSSGGITGELFF,TGTGCCAGCAGCAGTAGCGGGGGGATAACCGGGGAGCTGTTTTTT
.,TRBJ2-7,TRBV6-1,.,CASSEDGGKRNEQYF,TGTGCCAGCAGTGAAGATGGCGGGAAGCGGAACGAGCAGTACTTC
TRBD2,TRBJ2-3,TRBV9,.,CASSPRLASSTDTQYF,TGTGCCAGCAGCCCGAGACTAGCGTCTAGCACAGATACGCAGTATTTT
.,TRBJ1-6,TRBV9,.,CASSVRQANSPLHF,TGTGCCAGCAGCGTCCGACAGGCTAATTCACCCCTCCACTTT
TRBD1,TRBJ2-7,TRBV6-1,.,CASGTYRTGPYEQYF,TGTGCCAGCGGCACCTATCGGACAGGGCCCTACGAGCAGTACTTC
.,TRBJ2-7,TRBV6-4,.,CATFYEQYF,TGTGCCACCTTCTACGAGCAGTACTTC
TRBD1,TRBJ2-7,TRBV11-2,.,CASSTPGQGIASYEQYF,TGTGCCAGCAGCACGCCAGGACAGGGCATCGCCTCCTACGAGCAGTACTTC
.,TRBJ1-3,TRBV30,.,CAWNPRSYGNTIYF,TGTGCCTGGAATCCGAGGTCTTATGGAAACACCATATATTTT
.,TRBJ2-7,TRBV4-3,few,CASSLRTSSSYEQYF,TGCGCCAGCAGCCTCAGAACATCTAGCTCCTACGAGCAGTACTTC
.,TRBJ2-7,TRBV28,.,CASSFGIRGPYGYEQYF,TGTGCCAGCAGTTTCGGGATACGGGGTCCCTACGGCTACGAGCAGTACTTC
.,TRBJ2-7,TRBV18,.,CASSPFSGLNNEQYF,TGTGCCAGCTCACCCTTCTCAGGCTTAAACAACGAGCAGTACTTC
TRBD2,TRBJ2-4,TRBV27,.,CASSPGTSGRENIQYF,TGTGCCAGCAGTCCGGGGACTAGCGGGAGGGAAAACATTCAGTACTTC
.,TRBJ2-3,TRBV5-1,.,CASSLAQGTQYF,TGCGCCAGCAGCTTGGCACAGGGTACGCAGTATTTT
TRBD1,TRBJ1-1,TRBV6-5,.,CASSYFDTGGTEAFF,TGTGCCAGCAGTTACTTCGATACAGGGGGTACTGAAGCTTTCTTT
.,TRBJ2-1,TRBV7-2,.,CASSLSRGNEQFF,TGTGCCAGCAGCTTATCAAGGGGTAATGAGCAGTTCTTC
.,TRBJ1-2,TRBV7-6,.,CASSPGLGGYTF,TGTGCCAGCAGCCCAGGTCTGGGTGGCTACACCTTC
.,TRBJ1-5,TRBV2,once,CASTQEGVVQPQHF,TGTGCCAGCACCCAGGAAGGGGTTGTGCAGCCCCAGCATTTT
TRBD2,TRBJ2-3,TRBV7-2,.,CASSSWAGETQYF,TGTGCCAGCAGCTCATGGGCGGGGGAAACGCAGTATTTT
TRBD1,TRBJ1-2,TRBV6-5,.,CASSRSWDRAYGYTF,TGTGCCAGCAGCCGATCTTGGGACAGGGCCTATGGCTACACCTTC
TRBD2,TRBJ2-1,TRBV2,.,CASRQSLAGGNEQFF,TGTGCCAGCAGACAGAGCCTAGCGGGAGGCAATGAGCAGTTCTTC
.,TRBJ1-2,TRBV4-1,.,CASSQDPGHNYGYTF,TGCGCCAGCAGCCAGGATCCGGGACATAACTATGGCTACACCTTC
TRBD1,TRBJ1-5,TRBV28,.,CASSSPGTGDQPQHF,TGTGCCAGCAGTTCCCCCGGGACAGGGGATCAGCCCCAGCATTTT
TRBD1,TRBJ2-5,TRBV11-2,.,CASSSWTGDETQYF,TGTGCCAGCAGCTCCTGGACAGGGGACGAGACCCAGTACTTC
TRBD1,TRBJ1-2,TRBV5-1,.,CASSLSDRLDGYTF,TGCGCCAGCAGTCTCTCGGACAGGCTGGATGGCTACACCTTC
.,TRBJ2-3,TRBV7-2,.,CASSLGLLTSTDTQYF,TGTGCCAGCAGCCTAGGACTACTCACTAGCACAGATACGCAGTATTTT